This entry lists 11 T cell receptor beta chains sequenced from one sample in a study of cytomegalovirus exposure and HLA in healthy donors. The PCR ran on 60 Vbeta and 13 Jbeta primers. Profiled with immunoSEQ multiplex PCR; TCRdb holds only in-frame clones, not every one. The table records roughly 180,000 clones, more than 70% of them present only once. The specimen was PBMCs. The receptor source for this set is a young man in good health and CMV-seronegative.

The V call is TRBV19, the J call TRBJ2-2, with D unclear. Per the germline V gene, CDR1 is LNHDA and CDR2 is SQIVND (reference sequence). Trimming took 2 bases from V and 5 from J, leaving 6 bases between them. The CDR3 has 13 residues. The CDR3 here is CASSIIGTGELFF. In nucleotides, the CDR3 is TGTGCCAGTAGTATAATCGGGACCGGGGAGCTGTTTTTT.

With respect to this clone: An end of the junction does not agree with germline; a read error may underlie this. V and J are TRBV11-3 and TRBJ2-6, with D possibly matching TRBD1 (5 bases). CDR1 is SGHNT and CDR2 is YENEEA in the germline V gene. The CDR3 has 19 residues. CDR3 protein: CASTLGIGITGGGANVPTF. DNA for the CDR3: TGTGCCAGCACCCTTGGGATCGGAATTACAGGCGGTGGGGCCAACGTCCCGACTTTC. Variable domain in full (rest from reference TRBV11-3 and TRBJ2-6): EAGVVQSPRYKIIEKKQPVAFWCNPISGHNTLYWYLQNLGQGPELLIRYENEEAVDDSQLPKDRFSAERLKGVDSTLKIQPAELGDSAVYLCASTLGIGITGGGANVPTFGAGSRLTVL.

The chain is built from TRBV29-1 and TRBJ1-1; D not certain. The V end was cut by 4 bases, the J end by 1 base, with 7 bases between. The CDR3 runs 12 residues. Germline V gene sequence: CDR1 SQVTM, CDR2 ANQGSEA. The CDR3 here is CSVVRRNTEAFF. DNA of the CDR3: TGCAGCGTTGTGAGAAGGAACACTGAAGCTTTCTTT.

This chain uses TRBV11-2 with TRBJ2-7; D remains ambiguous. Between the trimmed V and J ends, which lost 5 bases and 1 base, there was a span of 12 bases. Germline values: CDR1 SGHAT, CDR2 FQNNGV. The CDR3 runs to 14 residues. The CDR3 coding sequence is TGTGCCAGCAGCCCCATTCCATTGTCCTACGAGCAGTACTTC. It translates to CASSPIPLSYEQYF.

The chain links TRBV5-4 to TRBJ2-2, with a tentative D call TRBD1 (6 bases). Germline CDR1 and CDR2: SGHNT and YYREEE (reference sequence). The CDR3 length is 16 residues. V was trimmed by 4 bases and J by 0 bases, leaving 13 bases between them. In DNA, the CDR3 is TGTGCCAGCAGCCAGGGACAACTCGCGAACACCGGGGAGCTGTTTTTT. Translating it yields CASSQGQLANTGELFF.

The CDR3 here is CASSQLQGFTYEQYF. CDR3 in DNA: TGCGCCAGCAGCCAGCTACAGGGATTTACCTACGAGCAGTACTTC. This chain links TRBV4-1 with TRBJ2-7; TRBD1 might be the D (6 bases). Germline CDR1 reads MGHRA; CDR2 reads YSYEKL. This CDR3 is 15 amino acids long. Trimming removed 3 bases at V and 2 bases at J, with 14 bases between.

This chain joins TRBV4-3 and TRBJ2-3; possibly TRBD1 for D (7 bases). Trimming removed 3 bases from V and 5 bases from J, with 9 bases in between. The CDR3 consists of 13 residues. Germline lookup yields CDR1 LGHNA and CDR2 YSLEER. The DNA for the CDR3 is TGCGCCAGCAGCCATCAGGGGGGAGATACGCAGTATTTT. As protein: CASSHQGGDTQYF.

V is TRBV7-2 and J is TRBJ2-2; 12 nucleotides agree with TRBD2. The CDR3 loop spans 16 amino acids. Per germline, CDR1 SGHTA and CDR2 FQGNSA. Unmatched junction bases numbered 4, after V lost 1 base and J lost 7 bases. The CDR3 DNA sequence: TGTGCCAGCAGCTTAGGGACTAGCGGGGTTATCGGGGAGCTGTTTTTT. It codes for CASSLGTSGVIGELFF.

As DNA, the CDR3 is TGCGCCAGCAGTACCGGGGACTACGAGCAGTACTTC. This encodes CASSTGDYEQYF. This chain connects TRBV5-1 to TRBJ2-7; maybe TRBD2 (5 bases). The CDR3 has 12 residues. With 5 bases removed from V and 3 bases from J, the gap between germline ends came to 9 bases. Germline lookup yields CDR1 SGHRS and CDR2 YFSETQ.

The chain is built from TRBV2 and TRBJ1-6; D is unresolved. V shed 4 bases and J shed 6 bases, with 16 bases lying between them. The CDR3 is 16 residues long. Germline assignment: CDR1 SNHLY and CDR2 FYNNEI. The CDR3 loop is CASSVRGSGPNSPLHF. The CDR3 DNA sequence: TGTGCCAGCAGTGTGCGAGGTAGCGGTCCTAATTCACCCCTCCACTTT.

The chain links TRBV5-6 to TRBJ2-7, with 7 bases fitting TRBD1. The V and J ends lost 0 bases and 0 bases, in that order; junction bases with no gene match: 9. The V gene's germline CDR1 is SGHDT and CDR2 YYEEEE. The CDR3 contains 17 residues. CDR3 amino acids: CASSLGDSPLISYEQYF. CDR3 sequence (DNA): TGTGCCAGCAGCTTGGGGGACAGCCCCCTTATCTCCTACGAGCAGTACTTC.